This T cell receptor (beta chain) is from a study of blood T cell repertoires in COVID-19. Study details: PBMCs, B-cell-depleted T cells, or T cells provided the cDNA or gDNA that made up the material.

V was pared by 5 bases and J by 1 base, with 18 bases between. From germline, CDR1 is SEHNR and CDR2 FQNEAQ (reference sequence). This CDR3 is 17 amino acids long. Under the authors' procedure: Reference gene primer amplification in the assay estimated nucleated cell counts. The data were produced by immunoSEQ multiplex PCR, yet TCRdb's version contains in-frame clones alone and is incomplete. That table is the source of V, J and clone size, and D and trimming were worked out from the DNA. The profile shows hundreds of thousands of clones, nearly 90% of them singletons. In Seattle, patients joined the study during active infection and were tracked longitudinally.

The V gene is TRBV7-9, the J gene TRBJ2-1; possible D gene TRBD2, 6 bases. This TCR came from a man between 18 and 35 years old with COVID-19, enrolled during active disease. Input material: peripheral blood. The CDR3 here is CASSPADGGVSYNEQFF. The CDR3 DNA follows: TGTGCCAGCAGCCCCGCCGATGGAGGGGTGTCCTACAATGAGCAGTTCTTC.